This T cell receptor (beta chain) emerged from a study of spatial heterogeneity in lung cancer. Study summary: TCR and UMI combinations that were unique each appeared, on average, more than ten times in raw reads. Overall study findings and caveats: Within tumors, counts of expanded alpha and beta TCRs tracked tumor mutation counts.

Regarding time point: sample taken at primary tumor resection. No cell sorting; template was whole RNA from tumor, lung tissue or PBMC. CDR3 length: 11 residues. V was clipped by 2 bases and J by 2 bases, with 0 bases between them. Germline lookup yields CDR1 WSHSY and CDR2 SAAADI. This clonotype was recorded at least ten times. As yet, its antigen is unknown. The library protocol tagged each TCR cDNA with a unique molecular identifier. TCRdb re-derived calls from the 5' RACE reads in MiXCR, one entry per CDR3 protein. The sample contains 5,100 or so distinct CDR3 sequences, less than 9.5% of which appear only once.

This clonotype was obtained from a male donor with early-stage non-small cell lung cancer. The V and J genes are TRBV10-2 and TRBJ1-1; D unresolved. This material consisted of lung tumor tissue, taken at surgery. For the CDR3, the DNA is TGCGCCAGCAGTGAGAACACTGAAGCTTTCTTT. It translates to CASSENTEAFF.